Described below is a single T cell receptor beta chain sequence and its context. Trimming took off 1 base at V and 1 base at J, with 6 bases between the two ends. The CDR3 length is 14 residues. Germline V lookup: CDR1 SGHVS, CDR2 FQNEAQ. This sample stems from a study of T cell changes during pregnancy in multiple sclerosis. TCRdb keeps only in-frame clones here, not all; method: immunoSEQ multiplex PCR. The sample has around 69,000 clones, 80% to 95% seen once. This receptor was identified in a female donor in good health, enrolled as a control in a pregnancy study. The chain has TRBV7-8 and TRBJ2-3; TRBD2 is a possible D gene (5 bases). Sequenced here: peripheral blood, sampled in the second trimester of pregnancy. The CDR3 sequence: CASSLGERTDTQYF. Written as DNA, the CDR3 is TGTGCCAGCAGCTTAGGGGAGCGCACAGATACGCAGTATTTT.